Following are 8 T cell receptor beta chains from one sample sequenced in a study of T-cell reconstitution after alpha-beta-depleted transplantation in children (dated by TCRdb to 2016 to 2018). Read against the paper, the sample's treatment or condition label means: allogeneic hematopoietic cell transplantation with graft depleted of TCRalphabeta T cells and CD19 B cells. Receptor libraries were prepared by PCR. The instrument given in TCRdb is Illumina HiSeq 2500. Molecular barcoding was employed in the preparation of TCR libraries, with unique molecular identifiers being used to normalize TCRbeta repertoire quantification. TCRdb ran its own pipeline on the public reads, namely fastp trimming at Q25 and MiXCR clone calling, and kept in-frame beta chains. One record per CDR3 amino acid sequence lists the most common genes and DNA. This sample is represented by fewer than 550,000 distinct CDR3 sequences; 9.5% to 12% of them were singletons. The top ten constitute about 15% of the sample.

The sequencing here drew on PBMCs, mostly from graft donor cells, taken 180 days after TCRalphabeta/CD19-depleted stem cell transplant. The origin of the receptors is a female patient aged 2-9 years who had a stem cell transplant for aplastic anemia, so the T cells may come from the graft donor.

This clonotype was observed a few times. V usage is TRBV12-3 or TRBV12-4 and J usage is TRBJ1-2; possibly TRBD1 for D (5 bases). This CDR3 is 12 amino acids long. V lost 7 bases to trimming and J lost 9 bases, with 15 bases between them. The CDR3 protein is CASMRIAGSYTF. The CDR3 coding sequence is TGTGCCAGCATGAGGATAGCAGGGAGCTACACCTTC.

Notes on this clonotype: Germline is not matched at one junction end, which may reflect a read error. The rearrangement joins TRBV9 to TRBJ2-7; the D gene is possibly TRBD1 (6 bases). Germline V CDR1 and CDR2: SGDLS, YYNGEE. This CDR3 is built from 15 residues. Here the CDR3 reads CASGVAGAGAEMQYF. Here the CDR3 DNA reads TGTGCCAGCGGCGTGGCTGGGGCAGGGGCCGAGATGCAGTACTTC.

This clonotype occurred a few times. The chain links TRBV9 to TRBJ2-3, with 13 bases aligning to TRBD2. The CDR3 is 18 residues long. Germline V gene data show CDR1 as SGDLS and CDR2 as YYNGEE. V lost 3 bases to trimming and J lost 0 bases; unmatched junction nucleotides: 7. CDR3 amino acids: CASSAPGLAGFSTDTQYF. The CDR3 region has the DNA TGTGCCAGCAGCGCCCCGGGACTAGCGGGGTTTAGCACAGATACGCAGTATTTT.

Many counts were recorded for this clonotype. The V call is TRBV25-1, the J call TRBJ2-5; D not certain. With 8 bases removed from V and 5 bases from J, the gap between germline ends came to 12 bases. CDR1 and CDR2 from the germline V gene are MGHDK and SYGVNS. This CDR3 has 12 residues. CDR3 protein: CASSGPGETQYF. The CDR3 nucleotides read TGTGCCAGCTCGGGTCCGGGTGAGACCCAGTACTTC.

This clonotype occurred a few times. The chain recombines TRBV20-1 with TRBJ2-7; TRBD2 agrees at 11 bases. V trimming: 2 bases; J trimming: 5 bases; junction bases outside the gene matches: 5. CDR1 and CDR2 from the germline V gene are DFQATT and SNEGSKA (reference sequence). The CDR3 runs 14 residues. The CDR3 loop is CSARNSGRAHEQYF. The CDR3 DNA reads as TGCAGTGCTAGAAATAGCGGGAGGGCCCACGAGCAGTACTTC.

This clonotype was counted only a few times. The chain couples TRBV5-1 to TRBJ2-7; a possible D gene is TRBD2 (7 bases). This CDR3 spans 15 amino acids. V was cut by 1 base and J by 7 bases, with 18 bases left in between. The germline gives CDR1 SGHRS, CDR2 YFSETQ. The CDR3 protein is CASSLRGARVDEQYV. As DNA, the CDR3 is TGCGCCAGCAGCTTGCGGGGGGCCCGGGTGGATGAGCAGTACGTC.

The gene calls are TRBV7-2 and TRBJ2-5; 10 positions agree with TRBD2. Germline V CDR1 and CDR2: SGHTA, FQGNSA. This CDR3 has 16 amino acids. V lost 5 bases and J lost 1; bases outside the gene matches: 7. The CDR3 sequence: CASSPLAGARQETQYF. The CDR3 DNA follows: TGTGCCAGCAGCCCCCTAGCGGGAGCCCGCCAAGAGACCCAGTACTTC.

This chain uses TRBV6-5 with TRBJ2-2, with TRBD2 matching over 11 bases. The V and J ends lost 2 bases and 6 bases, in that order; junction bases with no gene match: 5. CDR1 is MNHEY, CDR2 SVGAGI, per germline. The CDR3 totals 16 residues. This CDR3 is CASSYQLAGAPGELFF. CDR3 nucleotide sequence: TGTGCCAGCAGTTACCAACTAGCGGGAGCCCCCGGGGAGCTGTTTTTT.